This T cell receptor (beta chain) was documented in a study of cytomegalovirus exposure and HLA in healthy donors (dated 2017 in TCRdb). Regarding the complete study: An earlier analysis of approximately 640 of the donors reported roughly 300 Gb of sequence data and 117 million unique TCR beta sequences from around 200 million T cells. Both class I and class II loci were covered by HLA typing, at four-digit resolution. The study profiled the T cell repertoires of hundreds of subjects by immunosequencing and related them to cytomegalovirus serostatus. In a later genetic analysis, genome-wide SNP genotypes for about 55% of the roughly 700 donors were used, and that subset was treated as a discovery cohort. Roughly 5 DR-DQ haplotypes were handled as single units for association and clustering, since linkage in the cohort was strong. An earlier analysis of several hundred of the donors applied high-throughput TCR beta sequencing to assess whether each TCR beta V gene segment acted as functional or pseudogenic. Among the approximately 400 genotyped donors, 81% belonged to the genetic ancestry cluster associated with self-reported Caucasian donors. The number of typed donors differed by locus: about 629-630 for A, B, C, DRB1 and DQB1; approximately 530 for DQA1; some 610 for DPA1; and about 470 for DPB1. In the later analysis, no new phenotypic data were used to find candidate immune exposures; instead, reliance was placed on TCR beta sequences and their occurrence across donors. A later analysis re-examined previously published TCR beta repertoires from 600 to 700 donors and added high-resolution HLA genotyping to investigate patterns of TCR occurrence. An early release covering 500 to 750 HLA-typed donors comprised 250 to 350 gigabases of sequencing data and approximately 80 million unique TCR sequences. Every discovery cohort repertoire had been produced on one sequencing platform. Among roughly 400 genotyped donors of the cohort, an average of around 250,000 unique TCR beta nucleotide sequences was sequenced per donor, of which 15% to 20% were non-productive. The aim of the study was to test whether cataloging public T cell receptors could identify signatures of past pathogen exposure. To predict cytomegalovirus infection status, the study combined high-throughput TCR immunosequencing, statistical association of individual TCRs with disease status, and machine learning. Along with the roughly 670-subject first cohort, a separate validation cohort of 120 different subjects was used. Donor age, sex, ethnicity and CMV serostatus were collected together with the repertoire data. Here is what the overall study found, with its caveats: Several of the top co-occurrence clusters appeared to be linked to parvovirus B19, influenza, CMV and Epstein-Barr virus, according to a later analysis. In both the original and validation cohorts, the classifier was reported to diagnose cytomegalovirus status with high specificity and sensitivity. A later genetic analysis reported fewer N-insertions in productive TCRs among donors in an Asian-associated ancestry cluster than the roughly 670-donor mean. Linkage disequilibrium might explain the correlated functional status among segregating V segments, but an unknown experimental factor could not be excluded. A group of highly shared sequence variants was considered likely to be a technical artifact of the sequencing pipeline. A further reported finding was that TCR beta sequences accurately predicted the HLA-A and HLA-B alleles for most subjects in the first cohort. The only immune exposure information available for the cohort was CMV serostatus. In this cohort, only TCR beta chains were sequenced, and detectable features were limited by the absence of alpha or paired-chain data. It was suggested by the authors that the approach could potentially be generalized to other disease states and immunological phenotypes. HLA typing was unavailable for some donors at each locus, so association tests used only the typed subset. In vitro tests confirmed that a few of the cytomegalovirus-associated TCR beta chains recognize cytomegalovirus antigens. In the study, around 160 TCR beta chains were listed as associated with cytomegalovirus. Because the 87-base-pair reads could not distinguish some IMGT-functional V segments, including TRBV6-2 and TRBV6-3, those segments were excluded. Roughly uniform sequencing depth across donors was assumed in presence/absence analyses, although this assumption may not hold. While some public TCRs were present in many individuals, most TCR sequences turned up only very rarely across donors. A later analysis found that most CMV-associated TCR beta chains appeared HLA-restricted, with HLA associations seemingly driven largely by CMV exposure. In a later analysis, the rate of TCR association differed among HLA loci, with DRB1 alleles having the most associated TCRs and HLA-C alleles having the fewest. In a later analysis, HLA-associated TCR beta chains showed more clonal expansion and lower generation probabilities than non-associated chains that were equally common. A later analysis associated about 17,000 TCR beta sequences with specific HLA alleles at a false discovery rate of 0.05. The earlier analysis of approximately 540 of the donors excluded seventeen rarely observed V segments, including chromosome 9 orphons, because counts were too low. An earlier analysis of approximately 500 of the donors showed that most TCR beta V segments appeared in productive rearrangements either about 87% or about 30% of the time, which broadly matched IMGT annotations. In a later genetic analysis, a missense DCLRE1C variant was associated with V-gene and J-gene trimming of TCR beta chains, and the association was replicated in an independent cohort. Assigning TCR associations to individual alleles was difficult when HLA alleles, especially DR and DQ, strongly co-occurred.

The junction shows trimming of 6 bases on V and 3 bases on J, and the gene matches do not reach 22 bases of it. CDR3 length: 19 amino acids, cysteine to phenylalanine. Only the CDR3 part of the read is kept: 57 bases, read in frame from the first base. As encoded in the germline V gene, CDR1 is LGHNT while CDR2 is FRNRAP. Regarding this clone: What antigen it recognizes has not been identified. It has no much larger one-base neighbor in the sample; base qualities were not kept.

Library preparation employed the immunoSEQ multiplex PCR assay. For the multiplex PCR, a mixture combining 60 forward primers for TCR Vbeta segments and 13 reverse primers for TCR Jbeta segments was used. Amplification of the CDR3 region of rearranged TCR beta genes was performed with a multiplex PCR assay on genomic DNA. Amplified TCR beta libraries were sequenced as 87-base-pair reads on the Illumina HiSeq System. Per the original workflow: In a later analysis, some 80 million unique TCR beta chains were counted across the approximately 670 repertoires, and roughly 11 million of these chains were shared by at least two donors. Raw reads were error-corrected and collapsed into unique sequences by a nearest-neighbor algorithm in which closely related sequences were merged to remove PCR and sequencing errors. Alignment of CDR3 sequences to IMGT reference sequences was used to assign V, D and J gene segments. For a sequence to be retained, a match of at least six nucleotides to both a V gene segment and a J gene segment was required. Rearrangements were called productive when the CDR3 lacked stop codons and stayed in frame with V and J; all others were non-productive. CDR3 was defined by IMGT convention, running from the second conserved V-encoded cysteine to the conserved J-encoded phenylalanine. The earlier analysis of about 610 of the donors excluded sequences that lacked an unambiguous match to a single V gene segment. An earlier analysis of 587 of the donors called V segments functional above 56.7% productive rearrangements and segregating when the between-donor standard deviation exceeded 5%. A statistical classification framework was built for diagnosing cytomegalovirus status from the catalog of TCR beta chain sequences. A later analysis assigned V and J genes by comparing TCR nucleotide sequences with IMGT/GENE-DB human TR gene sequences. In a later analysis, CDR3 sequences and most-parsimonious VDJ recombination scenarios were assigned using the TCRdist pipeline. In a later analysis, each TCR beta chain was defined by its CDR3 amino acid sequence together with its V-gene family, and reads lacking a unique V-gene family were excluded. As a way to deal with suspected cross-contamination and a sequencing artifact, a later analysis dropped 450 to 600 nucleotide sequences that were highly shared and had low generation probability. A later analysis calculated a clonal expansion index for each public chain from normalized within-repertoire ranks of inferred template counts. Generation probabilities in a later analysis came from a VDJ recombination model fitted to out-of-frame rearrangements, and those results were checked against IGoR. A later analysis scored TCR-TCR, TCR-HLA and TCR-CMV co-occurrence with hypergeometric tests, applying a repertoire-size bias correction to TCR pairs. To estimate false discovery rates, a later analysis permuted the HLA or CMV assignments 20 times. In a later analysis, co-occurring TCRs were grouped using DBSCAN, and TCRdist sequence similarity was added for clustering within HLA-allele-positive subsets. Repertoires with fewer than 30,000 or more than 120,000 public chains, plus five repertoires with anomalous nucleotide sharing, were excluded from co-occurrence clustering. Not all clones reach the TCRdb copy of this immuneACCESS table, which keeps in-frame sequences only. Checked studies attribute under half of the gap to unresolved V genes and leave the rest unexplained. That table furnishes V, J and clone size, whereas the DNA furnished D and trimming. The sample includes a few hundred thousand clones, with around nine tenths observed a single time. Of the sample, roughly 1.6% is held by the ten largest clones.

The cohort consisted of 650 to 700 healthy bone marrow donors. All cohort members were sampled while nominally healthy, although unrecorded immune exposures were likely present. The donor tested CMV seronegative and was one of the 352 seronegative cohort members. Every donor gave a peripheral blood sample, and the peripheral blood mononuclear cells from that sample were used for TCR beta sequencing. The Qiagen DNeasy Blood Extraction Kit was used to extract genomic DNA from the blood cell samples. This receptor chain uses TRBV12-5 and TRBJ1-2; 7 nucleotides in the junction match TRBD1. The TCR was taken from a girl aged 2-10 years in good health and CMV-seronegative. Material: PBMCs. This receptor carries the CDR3 CASGNTYYVSQGKYYGYTF. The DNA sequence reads TGTGCTAGTGGGAACACCTACTATGTATCACAGGGGAAATACTATGGCTACACCTTC. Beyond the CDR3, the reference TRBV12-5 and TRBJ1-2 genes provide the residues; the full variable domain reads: DARVTQTPRHKVTEMGQEVTMRCQPILGHNTVFWYRQTMMQGLELLAYFRNRAPLDDSGMPKDRFSAEMPDATLATLKIQPSEPRDSAVYFCASGNTYYVSQGKYYGYTFGSGTRLTVV.